This T cell receptor (beta chain) was documented in a study of blood T cell repertoires in COVID-19. Germline CDR1 and CDR2: SGDLS and YYNGEE. The length of the CDR3 is 17 residues. Trimming took off 0 bases at V and 5 bases at J, with 20 bases between the two ends. Using immunoSEQ multiplex PCR, the repertoire was profiled, and TCRdb retains in-frame clones only, with some absent. The sample consists of roughly 400,000 clones, approximately 91% of them appearing once. The specimen was PBMCs or T cells enriched from blood (not recorded which). The TCR sequence derives from a woman aged 40 to 49 who had been exposed to COVID-19. The J gene is TRBJ2-5, the V gene TRBV9; D is perhaps TRBD1 (5 bases). DNA for the CDR3: TGTGCCAGCAGCGTAGAGGGGCGCTCCTTAGCCTGGGAGACCCAGTACTTC. It encodes CASSVEGRSLAWETQYF. Combining the CDR3 with reference TRBV9 and TRBJ2-5 gives the whole variable domain DSGVTQTPKHLITATGQRVTLRCSPRSGDLSVYWYQQSLDQGLQFLIQYYNGEERAKGNILERFSAQQFPDLHSELNLSSLELGDSALYFCASSVEGRSLAWETQYFGPGTRLLVL.